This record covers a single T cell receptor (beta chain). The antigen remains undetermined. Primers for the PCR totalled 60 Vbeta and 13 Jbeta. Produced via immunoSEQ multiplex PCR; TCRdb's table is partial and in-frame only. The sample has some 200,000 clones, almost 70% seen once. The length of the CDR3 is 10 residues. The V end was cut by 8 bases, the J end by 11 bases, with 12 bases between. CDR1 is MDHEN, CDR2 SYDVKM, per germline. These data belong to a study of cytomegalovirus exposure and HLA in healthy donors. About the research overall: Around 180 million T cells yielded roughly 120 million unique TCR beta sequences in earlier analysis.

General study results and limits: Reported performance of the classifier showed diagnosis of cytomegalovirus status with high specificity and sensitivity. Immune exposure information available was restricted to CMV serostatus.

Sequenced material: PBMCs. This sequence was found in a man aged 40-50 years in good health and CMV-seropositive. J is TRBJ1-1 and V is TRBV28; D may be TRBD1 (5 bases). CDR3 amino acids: CASGQGYAFF. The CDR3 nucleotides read TGTGCCAGCGGACAAGGGTACGCTTTCTTT.